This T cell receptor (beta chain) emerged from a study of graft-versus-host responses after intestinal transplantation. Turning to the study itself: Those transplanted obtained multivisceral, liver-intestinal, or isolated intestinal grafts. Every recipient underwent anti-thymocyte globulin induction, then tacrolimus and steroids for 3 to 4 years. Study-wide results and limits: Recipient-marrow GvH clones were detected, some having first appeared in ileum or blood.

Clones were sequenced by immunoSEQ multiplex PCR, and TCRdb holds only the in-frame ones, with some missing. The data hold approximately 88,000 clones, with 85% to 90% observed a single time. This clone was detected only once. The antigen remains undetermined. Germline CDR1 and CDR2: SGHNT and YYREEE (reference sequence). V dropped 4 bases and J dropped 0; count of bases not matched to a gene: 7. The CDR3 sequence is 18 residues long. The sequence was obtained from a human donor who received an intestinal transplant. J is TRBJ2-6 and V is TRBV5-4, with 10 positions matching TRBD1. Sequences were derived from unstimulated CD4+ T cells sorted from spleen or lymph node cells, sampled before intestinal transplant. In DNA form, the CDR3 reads TGTGCCAGCAGCCCCGGGACAGGGGCCCTCTCTGGGGCCAACGTCCTGACTTTC. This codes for CASSPGTGALSGANVLTF.